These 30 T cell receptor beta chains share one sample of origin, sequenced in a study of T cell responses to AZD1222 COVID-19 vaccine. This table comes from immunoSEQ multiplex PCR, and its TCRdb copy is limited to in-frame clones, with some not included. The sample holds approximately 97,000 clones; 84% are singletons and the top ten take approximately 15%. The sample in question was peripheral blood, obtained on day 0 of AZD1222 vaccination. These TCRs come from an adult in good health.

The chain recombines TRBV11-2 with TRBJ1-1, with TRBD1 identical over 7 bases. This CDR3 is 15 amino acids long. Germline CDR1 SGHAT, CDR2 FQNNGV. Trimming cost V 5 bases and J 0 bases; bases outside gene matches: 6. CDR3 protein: CASSTGQAMNTEAFF. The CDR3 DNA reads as TGTGCCAGCAGCACCGGACAGGCGATGAACACTGAAGCTTTCTTT.

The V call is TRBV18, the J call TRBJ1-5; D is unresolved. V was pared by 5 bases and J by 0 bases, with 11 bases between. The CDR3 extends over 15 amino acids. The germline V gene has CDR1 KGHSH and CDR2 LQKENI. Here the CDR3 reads CASSEEQNSNQPQHF. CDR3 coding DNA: TGTGCCAGCTCAGAGGAACAGAATAGCAATCAGCCCCAGCATTTT.

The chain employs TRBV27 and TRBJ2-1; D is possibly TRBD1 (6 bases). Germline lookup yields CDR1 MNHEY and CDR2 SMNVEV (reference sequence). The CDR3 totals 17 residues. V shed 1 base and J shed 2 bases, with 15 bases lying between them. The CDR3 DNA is TGTGCCAGCAGTTTATGGGGGCGGCGCAGGGCCTACAATGAGCAGTTCTTC. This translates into CASSLWGRRRAYNEQFF.

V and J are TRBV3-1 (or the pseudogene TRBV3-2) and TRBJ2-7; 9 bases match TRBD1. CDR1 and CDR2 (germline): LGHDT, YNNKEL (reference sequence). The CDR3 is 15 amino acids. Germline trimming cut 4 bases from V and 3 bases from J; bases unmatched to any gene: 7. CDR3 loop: CASSRGDRGGYEQYV. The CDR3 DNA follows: TGTGCCAGCAGCCGAGGAGACAGGGGGGGCTACGAGCAGTACGTC.

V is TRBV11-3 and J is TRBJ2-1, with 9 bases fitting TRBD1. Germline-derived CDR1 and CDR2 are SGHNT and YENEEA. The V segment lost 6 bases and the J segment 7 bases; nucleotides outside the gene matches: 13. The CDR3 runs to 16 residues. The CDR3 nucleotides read TGTGCCAGCAGATCCCACCCGACAGGGGGAGGAAATGAGCAGTTCTTC. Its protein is CASRSHPTGGGNEQFF.

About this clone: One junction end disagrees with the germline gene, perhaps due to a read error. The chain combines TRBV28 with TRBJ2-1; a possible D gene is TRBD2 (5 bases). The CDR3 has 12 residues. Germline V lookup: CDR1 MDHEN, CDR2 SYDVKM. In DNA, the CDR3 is TGTGCCAGCAGTTTGTTTAGGGAGTATCAGGTCTTC. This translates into CASSLFREYQVF. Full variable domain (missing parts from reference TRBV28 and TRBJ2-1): DVKVTQSSRYLVKRTGEKVFLECVQDMDHENMFWYRQDPGLGLRLIYFSYDVKMKEKGDIPEGYSVSREKKERFSLILESASTNQTSMYLCASSLFREYQVFGPGTRLTVL.

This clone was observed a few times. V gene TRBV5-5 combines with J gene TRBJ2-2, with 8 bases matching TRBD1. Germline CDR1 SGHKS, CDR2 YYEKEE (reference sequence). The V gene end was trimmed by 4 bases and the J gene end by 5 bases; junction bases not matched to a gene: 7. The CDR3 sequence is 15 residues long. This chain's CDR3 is CASSAGQGETGELFF. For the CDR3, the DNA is TGTGCCAGCAGCGCCGGACAGGGAGAGACCGGGGAGCTGTTTTTT. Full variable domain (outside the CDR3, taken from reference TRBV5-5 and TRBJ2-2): DAGVTQSPTHLIKTRGQQVTLRCSPISGHKSVSWYQQVLGQGPQFIFQYYEKEERGRGNFPDRFSARQFPNYSSELNVNALLLGDSALYLCASSAGQGETGELFFGEGSRLTVL.

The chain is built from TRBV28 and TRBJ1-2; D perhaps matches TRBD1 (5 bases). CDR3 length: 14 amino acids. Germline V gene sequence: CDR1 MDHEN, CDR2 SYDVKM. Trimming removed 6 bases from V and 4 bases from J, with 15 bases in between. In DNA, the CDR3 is TGTGCCAGCAGCTTGGGGGGGGTGCTCTATGGCTACACCTTC. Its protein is CASSLGGVLYGYTF.

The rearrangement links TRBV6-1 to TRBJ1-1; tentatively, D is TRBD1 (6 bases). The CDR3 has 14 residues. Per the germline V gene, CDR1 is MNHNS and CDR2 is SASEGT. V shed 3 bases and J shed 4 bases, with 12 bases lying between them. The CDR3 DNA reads TGTGCCAGCAGTGACCTACAGGGTTTCACTGAAGCTTTCTTT. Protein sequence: CASSDLQGFTEAFF.

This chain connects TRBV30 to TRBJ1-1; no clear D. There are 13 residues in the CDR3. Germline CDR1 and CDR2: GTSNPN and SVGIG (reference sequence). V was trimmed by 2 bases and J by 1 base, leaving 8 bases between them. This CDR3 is CAWSPERNTEAFF. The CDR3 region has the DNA TGTGCCTGGAGTCCCGAGAGGAACACTGAAGCTTTCTTT.

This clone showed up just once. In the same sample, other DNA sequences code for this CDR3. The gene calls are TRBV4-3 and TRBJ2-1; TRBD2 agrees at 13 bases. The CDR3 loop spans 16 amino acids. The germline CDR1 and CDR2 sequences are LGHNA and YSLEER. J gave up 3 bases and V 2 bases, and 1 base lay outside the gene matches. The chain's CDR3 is CASSQRLAGGYNEQFF. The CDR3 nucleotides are TGCGCCAGCAGCCAACGACTAGCGGGGGGCTACAATGAGCAGTTCTTC.

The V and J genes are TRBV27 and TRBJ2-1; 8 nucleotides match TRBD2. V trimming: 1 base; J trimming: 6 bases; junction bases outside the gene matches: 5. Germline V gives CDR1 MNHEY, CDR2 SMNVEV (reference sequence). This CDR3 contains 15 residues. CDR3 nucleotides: TGTGCCAGCAGTTTATACGGGGGGGCCATCAATGAGCAGTTCTTC. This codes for CASSLYGGAINEQFF.

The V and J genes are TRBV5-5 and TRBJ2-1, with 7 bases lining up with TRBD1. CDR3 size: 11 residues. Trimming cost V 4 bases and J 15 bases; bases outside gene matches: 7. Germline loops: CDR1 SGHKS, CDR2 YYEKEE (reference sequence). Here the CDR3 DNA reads TGTGCCAGCAGCACGGGACAGACGGGGTTCTTC. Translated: CASSTGQTGFF.

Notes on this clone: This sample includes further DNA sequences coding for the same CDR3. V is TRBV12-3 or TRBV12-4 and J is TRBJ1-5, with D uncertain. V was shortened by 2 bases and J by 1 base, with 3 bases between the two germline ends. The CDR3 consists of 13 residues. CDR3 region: CASSLSSNQPQHF. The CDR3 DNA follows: TGTGCCAGCAGTTTATCGAGCAATCAGCCCCAGCATTTT.

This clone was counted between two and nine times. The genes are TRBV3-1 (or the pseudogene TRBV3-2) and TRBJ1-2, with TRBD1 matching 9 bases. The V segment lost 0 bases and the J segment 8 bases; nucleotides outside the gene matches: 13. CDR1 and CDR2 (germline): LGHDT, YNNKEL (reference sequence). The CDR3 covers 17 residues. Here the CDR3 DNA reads TGTGCCAGCAGCCAAGAGAATACAGGGGGCGCAGGGGGCGGCTACACCTTC. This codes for CASSQENTGGAGGGYTF.

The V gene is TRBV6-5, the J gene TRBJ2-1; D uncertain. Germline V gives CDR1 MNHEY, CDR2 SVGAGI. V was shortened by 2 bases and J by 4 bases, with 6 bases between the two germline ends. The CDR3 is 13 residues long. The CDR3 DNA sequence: TGTGCCAGCAGTTACCTTCAGTACAATGAGCAGTTCTTC. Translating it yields CASSYLQYNEQFF.

CDR3 residues: CASSLRAGYIVAFF. The CDR3 nucleotides read TGTGCCAGCAGCTTGCGGGCAGGGTACATTGTCGCTTTCTTT. The gene calls are TRBV5-5 and TRBJ1-1; D possibly corresponds to TRBD1 (5 bases). CDR3 length: 14 residues. Germline assignment: CDR1 SGHKS and CDR2 YYEKEE (reference sequence). V was clipped by 1 base and J by 11 bases, with 18 bases between them.

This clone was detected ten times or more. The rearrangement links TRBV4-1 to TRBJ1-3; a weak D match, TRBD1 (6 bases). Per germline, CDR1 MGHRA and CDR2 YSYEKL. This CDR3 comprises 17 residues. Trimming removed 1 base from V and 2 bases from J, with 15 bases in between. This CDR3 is CASSQGSQGRAGNTIYF. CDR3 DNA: TGCGCCAGCAGCCAAGGGTCGCAGGGGAGAGCTGGAAACACCATATATTTT.

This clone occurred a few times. The CDR3 sequence is CASSTTGGNTIYF. The DNA for the CDR3 is TGTGCCAGCAGCACGACAGGGGGAAACACCATATATTTT. The chain recombines TRBV7-2 with TRBJ1-3, with 7 nucleotides matching TRBD1. In germline, CDR1 is SGHTA, CDR2 FQGNSA. CDR3 length: 13 amino acids. The junction had 2 bases not matched to a gene; V was cut back by 5 bases and J by 4 bases. Full variable domain (missing parts from reference TRBV7-2 and TRBJ1-3): GAGVSQSPSNKVTEKGKDVELRCDPISGHTALYWYRQSLGQGLEFLIYFQGNSAPDKSGLPSDRFSAERTGGSVSTLTIQRTQQEDSAVYLCASSTTGGNTIYFGEGSWLTVV.

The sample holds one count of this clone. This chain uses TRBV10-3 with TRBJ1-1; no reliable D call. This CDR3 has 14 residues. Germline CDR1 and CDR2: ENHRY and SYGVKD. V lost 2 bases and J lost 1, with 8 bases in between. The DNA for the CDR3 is TGTGCCATCAGTGAGAGGGTGGAGAACACTGAAGCTTTCTTT. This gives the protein CAISERVENTEAFF.

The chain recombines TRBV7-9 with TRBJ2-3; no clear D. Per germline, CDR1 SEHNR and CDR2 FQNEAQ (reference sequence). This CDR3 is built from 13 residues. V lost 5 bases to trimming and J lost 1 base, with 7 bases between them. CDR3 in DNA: TGTGCCAGCAGCACGGGCCGCACAGATACGCAGTATTTT. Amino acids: CASSTGRTDTQYF.

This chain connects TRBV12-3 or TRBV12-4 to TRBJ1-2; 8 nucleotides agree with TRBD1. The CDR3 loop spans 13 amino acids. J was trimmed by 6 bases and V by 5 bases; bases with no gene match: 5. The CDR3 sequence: CASSLDRANGYTF. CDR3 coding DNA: TGTGCCAGCAGTCTGGACAGGGCGAATGGCTACACCTTC.

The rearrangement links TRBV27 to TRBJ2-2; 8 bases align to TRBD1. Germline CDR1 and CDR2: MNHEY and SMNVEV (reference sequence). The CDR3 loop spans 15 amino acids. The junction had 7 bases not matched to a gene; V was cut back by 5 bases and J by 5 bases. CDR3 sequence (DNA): TGTGCCAGCAGTATGCCAGGGGGCGGAACCGGGGAGCTGTTTTTT. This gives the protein CASSMPGGGTGELFF.

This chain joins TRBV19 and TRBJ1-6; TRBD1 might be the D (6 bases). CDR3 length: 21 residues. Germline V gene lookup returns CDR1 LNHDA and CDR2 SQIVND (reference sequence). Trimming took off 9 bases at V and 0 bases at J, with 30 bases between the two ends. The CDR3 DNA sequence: TGTGCCAGCAGACCGGGGGCGCGTTCTCCCCGTCGTAGCTCCTATAATTCACCCCTCCACTTT. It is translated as CASRPGARSPRRSSYNSPLHF.

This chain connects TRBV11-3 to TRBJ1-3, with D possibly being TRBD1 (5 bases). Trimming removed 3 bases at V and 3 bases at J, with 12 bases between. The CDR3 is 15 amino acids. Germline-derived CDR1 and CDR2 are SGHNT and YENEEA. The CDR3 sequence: CASSFEGAVGNTIYF. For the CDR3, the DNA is TGTGCCAGCAGCTTCGAAGGGGCGGTTGGAAACACCATATATTTT.

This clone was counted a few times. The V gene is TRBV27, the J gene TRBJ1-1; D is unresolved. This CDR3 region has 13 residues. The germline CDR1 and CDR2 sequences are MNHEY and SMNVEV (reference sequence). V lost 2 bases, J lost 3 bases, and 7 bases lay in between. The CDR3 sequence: CASSLNHHTEAFF. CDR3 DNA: TGTGCCAGCAGTTTAAACCATCACACTGAAGCTTTCTTT.

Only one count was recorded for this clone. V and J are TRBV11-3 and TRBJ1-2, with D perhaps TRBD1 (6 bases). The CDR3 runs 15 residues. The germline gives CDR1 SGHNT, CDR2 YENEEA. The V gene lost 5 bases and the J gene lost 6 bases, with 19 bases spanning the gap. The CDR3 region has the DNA TGTGCCAGCAGCCCCCGACAGGAACCGGGGCATGGCTACACCTTC. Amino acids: CASSPRQEPGHGYTF.

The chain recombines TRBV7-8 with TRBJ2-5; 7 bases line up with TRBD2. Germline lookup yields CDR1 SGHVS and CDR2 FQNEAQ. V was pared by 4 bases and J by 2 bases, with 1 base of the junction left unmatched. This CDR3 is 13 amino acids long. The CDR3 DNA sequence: TGTGCCAGCAGCTGGGGGGGGCAAGAGACCCAGTACTTC. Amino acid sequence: CASSWGGQETQYF. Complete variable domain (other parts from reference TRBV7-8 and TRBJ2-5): GAGVSQSPRYKVAKRGQDVALRCDPISGHVSLFWYQQALGQGPEFLTYFQNEAQLDKSGLPSDRFFAERPEGSVSTLKIQRTQQEDSAVYLCASSWGGQETQYFGPGTRLLVL.

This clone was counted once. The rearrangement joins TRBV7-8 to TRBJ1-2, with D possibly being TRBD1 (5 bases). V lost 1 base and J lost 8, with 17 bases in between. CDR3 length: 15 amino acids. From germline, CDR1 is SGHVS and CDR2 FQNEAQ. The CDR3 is CASSLERRASWGYTF. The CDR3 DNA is TGTGCCAGCAGCTTAGAGCGCAGGGCATCGTGGGGCTACACCTTC.

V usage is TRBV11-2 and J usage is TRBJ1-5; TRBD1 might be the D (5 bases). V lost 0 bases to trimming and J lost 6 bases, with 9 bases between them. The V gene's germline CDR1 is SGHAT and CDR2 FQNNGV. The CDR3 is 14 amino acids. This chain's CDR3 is CASSLDRVGQPQHF. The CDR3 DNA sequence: TGTGCCAGCAGCTTAGACAGGGTCGGTCAGCCCCAGCATTTT.